The 16 T cell receptor beta chains below all came from one sample that was sequenced in a study of T and B cells in COVID-19 patients (dated by TCRdb to 2018 to 2021). The data were produced on an Illumina MiSeq. Multiplex PCR with BIOMED2 TRB-A/B primer pools was used to amplify TRB rearrangements. TCRdb reprocessed the public reads (quality trimming at Q25 with fastp, clone calling with MiXCR) and kept in-frame beta chains. Every distinct CDR3 protein forms one entry, paired with its most common genes and DNA. This sample has some 15,000 distinct CDR3 sequences in its table, and around 30% of those were observed once. 1.2% of the sample is held by the ten biggest clonotypes. Genomic DNA extracted from blood, in amounts of roughly 240-550 ng, served as the starting material for amplifying TRB repertoires. The specimen was blood. These receptor sequences come from a human donor who had recovered from COVID-19.

This clonotype is medium-sized. CDR3 region: CASSIGGQGSSGANVLTF. The CDR3 nucleotides are TGTGCCAGTAGTATCGGGGGACAGGGAAGCTCTGGGGCCAACGTCCTGACTTTC. The chain employs TRBV19 and TRBJ2-6, with TRBD1 matching over 9 bases. CDR3 size: 18 residues. Germline CDR1 and CDR2: LNHDA and SQIVND (reference sequence). V gave up 3 bases and J gave up 0 bases; unmatched junction bases: 6.

CDR3 nucleotide sequence: TGTGCCAGCAGTGTGTTAGCGGGAGGAAGCACAGATACGCAGTATTTT. Translation: CASSVLAGGSTDTQYF. The chain combines TRBV27 with TRBJ2-3; 10 bases line up with TRBD2. CDR1 MNHEY and CDR2 SMNVEV come from the germline V gene (reference sequence). CDR3 size: 16 residues. Trimming removed 5 bases from V and 0 bases from J; junction bases left unmatched: 5.

This clonotype was observed a few times. The CDR3 spells CASSYGQGVYGYTF. In DNA, the CDR3 is TGTGCCAGCAGTTATGGGCAGGGGGTCTATGGCTACACCTTC. The chain uses TRBV6-2 or TRBV6-3 and TRBJ1-2; 7 nucleotides line up with TRBD1. The trim removed 3 bases at V and 4 bases at J, leaving 5 bases unmatched. Germline CDR1 reads MNHEY; CDR2 reads SVGEGT. This CDR3 region has 14 residues.

This clonotype was counted between two and nine times. This chain joins TRBV5-6 and TRBJ2-3; D possibly corresponds to TRBD2 (6 bases). This CDR3 contains 11 residues. Germline V CDR1 and CDR2: SGHDT, YYEEEE. Trimming stripped 6 bases from V and 5 bases from J, with 7 bases between. The CDR3 DNA reads TGTGCCAGCACCGGGGGAGATACGCAGTATTTT. Its protein is CASTGGDTQYF.

With respect to this clonotype: A much larger clone differs from this one at a single base, so this may be a read error. The rearrangement links TRBV6-2 or TRBV6-3 to TRBJ2-2; D not resolved. The CDR3 sequence is 15 residues long. The germline CDR1 and CDR2 sequences are MNHEY and SVGEGT. CDR3 coding DNA: TGTCCCAGCAGTCGACCGACGTCGAGCACCGGGGAGCTGTTTTTT. It specifies CPSSRPTSSTGELFF.

Only a few counts were recorded for this clonotype. The rearrangement joins TRBV6-1 to TRBJ1-2, with D unclear. V lost 0 bases and J lost 4, with 6 bases in between. Germline V gene data show CDR1 as MNHNS and CDR2 as SASEGT. The CDR3 has 13 amino acids. CDR3 nucleotides: TGTGCCAGCAGTGAAGCGGCTATCTATGGCTACACCTTC. It is translated as CASSEAAIYGYTF.

This clonotype qualifies as medium-sized. The rearrangement links TRBV30 to TRBJ1-6; TRBD1 matches 7 bases. V lost 1 base to trimming and J lost 9 bases; unmatched junction nucleotides: 12. The CDR3 loop spans 16 amino acids. Germline values: CDR1 GTSNPN, CDR2 SVGIG (reference sequence). The CDR3, as DNA: TGTGCCTGGAGTGCAGGGGGAGCCGACATTGTTTCACCCCTCCACTTT. Its translation is CAWSAGGADIVSPLHF. Variable domain in full (rest from reference TRBV30 and TRBJ1-6): SQTIHQWPATLVQPVGSPLSLECTVEGTSNPNLYWYRQAAGRGLQLLFYSVGIGQISSEVPQNLSASRPQDRQFILSSKKLLLSDSGFYLCAWSAGGADIVSPLHFGNGTRLTVT.

The V gene is TRBV27, the J gene TRBJ2-7; TRBD1 might be the D (6 bases). The germline V gene has CDR1 MNHEY and CDR2 SMNVEV (reference sequence). V lost 3 bases and J 7 bases, leaving 13 bases between the germline ends. There are 13 residues in the CDR3. The DNA for the CDR3 is TGTGCCAGCAGTTTGGGCAGGGGTATAGAGCAGTACTTC. Translating it yields CASSLGRGIEQYF.

The gene calls are TRBV6-2 or TRBV6-3 and TRBJ1-1, with D tentatively TRBD1 (6 bases). Per germline, CDR1 MNHEY and CDR2 SVGEGT. V dropped 4 bases and J dropped 11 bases, with 23 bases sitting between them. The CDR3 totals 15 residues. The CDR3 sequence is CASSSSQTGRARAFF. The CDR3 bases are TGTGCCAGCAGTTCTTCCCAAACAGGGAGGGCTCGGGCTTTCTTT.

This clonotype is medium-sized. V is TRBV29-1 and J is TRBJ2-1; 9 nucleotides line up with TRBD2. The CDR3 sequence is 14 residues long. The V gene end was trimmed by 1 base and the J gene end by 4 bases; junction bases not matched to a gene: 2. Germline values: CDR1 SQVTM, CDR2 ANQGSEA. CDR3 amino acids: CSVEAAGGYNEQFF. The CDR3, as DNA: TGCAGCGTTGAAGCGGCGGGAGGGTACAATGAGCAGTTCTTC.

This clonotype was counted a few times. The chain joins TRBV12-3 or TRBV12-4 to TRBJ2-1; weak D call: TRBD1 (6 bases). V lost 6 bases to trimming and J lost 5 bases, with 14 bases between them. This CDR3 region has 14 residues. CDR3 nucleotides: TGTGCCAGCAGCTCTGGACAGTTTAACAATGAGCAGTTCTTC. It encodes CASSSGQFNNEQFF.

This clonotype ranks as medium-sized. The genes are TRBV27 and TRBJ2-2; D gene unclear. The CDR3 sequence is 16 residues long. Trimming removed 4 bases from V and 4 bases from J, with 16 bases in between. Looked up from germline, CDR1 is MNHEY and CDR2 is SMNVEV (reference sequence). The CDR3 DNA reads TGTGCCAGCAGTTCACACCTCACCCCTCCCACCGGGGAGCTGTTTTTT. As protein: CASSSHLTPPTGELFF.

V is TRBV7-9 and J is TRBJ1-2, with D uncertain. CDR3 length equals 14 residues. V was shortened by 5 bases and J by 4 bases, with 14 bases between the two germline ends. CDR1 is SEHNR and CDR2 is FQNEAQ in the germline V gene (reference sequence). This CDR3 reads CASSPPTAGYGYTF. DNA of the CDR3: TGTGCCAGCAGCCCACCGACGGCCGGCTATGGCTACACCTTC.

The chain links TRBV19 to TRBJ1-1, with TRBD1 as a possible D gene (6 bases). With 5 bases removed from V and 4 bases from J, the gap between germline ends came to 17 bases. Germline values: CDR1 LNHDA, CDR2 SQIVND (reference sequence). The CDR3 contains 15 residues. The CDR3 DNA follows: TGTGCCAGTAGTCCGCGGGGGGCTGGGGCCACTGAAGCTTTCTTT. Encoded protein: CASSPRGAGATEAFF.

The chain combines TRBV4-3 with TRBJ1-2; D gene unclear. V was trimmed by 1 base and J by 1 base, leaving 19 bases between them. In germline, CDR1 is LGHNA, CDR2 YSLEER. This CDR3 contains 18 residues. In DNA, the CDR3 is TGCGCCAGCAGCCAAGGGTGGACGGACCAGTCCTATAACTATGGCTACACCTTC. It yields the protein CASSQGWTDQSYNYGYTF.

V is TRBV15 and J is TRBJ1-1, with unresolved D. Germline-derived CDR1 and CDR2 are LNHNV and YYDKDF (reference sequence). The V and J ends lost 4 bases and 0 bases respectively, with 3 bases between them. The CDR3 is 12 residues long. CDR3 sequence reads: CATSNLNTEAFF. CDR3 DNA sequence: TGTGCCACCAGCAACCTGAACACTGAAGCTTTCTTT.